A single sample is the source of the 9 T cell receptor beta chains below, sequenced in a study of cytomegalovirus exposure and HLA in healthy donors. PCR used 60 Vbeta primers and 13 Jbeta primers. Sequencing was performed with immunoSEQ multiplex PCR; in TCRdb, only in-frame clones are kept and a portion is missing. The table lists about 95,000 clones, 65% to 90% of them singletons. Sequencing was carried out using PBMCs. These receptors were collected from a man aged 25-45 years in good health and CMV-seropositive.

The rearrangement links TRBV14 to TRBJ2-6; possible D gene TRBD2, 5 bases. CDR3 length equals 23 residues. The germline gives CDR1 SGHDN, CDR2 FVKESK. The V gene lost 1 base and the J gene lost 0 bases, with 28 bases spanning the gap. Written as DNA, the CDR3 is TGTGCCAGCAGCCAAGGCGATTGGAGCTGGCTTTTCTTTGAGGGCTCTGGGGCCAACGTCCTGACTTTC. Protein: CASSQGDWSWLFFEGSGANVLTF. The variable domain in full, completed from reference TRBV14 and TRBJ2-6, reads EAGVTQFPSHSVIEKGQTVTLRCDPISGHDNLYWYRRVMGKEIKFLLHFVKESKQDESGMPNNRFLAERTGGTYSTLKVQPAELEDSGVYFCASSQGDWSWLFFEGSGANVLTFGAGSRLTVL.

The CDR3 here is CASSSGSGGFSGNTIYF. CDR3 sequence (DNA): TGTGCCAGCAGCTCGGGATCCGGAGGGTTCTCTGGAAACACCATATATTTT. The chain uses TRBV7-9 and TRBJ1-3; D call uncertain. This CDR3 spans 17 amino acids. Germline V gives CDR1 SEHNR, CDR2 FQNEAQ (reference sequence). V lost 4 bases, J lost 0 bases, and 16 bases lay in between.

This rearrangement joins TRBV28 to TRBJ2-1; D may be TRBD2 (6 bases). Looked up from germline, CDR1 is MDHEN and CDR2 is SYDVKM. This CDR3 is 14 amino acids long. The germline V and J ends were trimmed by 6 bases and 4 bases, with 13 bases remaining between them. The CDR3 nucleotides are TGTGCCAGCAGACGGAGGGCCTCGTACAATGAGCAGTTCTTC. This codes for CASRRRASYNEQFF.

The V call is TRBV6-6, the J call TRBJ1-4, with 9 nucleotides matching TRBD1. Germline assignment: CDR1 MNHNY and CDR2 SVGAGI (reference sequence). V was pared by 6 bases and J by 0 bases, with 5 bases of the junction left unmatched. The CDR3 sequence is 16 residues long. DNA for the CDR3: TGTGCCAGCAGCAACAGGGGGCGCACAACTAATGAAAAACTGTTTTTT. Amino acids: CASSNRGRTTNEKLFF.

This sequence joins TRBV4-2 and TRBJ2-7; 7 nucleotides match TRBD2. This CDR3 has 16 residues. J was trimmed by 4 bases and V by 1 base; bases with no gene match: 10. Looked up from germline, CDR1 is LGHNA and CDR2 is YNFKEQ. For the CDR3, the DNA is TGTGCCAGCAGCCAAGTGGAGTCTAGCGGAATGTACGAGCAGTACTTC. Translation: CASSQVESSGMYEQYF.

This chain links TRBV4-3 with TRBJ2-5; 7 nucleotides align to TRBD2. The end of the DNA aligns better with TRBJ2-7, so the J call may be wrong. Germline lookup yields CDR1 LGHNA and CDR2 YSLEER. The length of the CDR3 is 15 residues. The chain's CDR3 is CASSQGLTGGYEQYF. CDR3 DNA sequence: TGCGCCAGCAGCCAAGGGTTGACGGGGGGCTACGAGCAGTACTTC.

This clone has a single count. CDR3 region: CAIPRAREHSYEQYF. CDR3 bases: TGTGCCATCCCAAGGGCCCGGGAGCACTCCTACGAGCAGTACTTC. The V and J genes are TRBV2 and TRBJ2-7, with D possibly being TRBD2 (6 bases). The CDR3 loop spans 15 amino acids. The germline gives CDR1 SNHLY, CDR2 FYNNEI. Trimming took 10 bases from V and 0 from J, leaving 19 bases between them.

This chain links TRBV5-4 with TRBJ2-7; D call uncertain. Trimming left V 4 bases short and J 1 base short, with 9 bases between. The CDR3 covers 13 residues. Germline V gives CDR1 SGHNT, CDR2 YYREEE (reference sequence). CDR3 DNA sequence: TGTGCCAGCAGCGTGGGCAGTTCCTACGAGCAGTACTTC. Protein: CASSVGSSYEQYF.

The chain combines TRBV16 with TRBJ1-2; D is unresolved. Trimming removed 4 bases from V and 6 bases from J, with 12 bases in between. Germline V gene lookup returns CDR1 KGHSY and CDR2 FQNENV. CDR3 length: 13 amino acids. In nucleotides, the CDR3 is TGTGCCAGCAGCCCGAGGCACACTGATGGCTACACCTTC. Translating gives CASSPRHTDGYTF.